These 24 T cell receptor beta chains were sequenced from one sample in a study of identical twins. TCRdb called the 5' RACE reads again in MiXCR, with one record for every CDR3 protein. Of a few hundred thousand distinct CDR3 sequences in the sample, approximately 17% were seen once. The sequenced sample was naive T cells sorted from blood. These receptors all stem from a man aged 45-65 years in good health.

This sequence joins TRBV24-1 and TRBJ2-7; D is unclear. The V gene lost 0 bases and the J gene lost 8 bases, with 4 bases spanning the gap. The CDR3 loop spans 11 amino acids. The germline V gene has CDR1 KGHDR and CDR2 SFDVKD. In DNA form, the CDR3 reads TGTGCCACCAGTGATTTGGTGAAGCAGTACTTC. This translates into CATSDLVKQYF.

The sample holds many counts of this clonotype. This chain connects TRBV29-1 to TRBJ2-5; 12 nucleotides match TRBD2. Germline assignment: CDR1 SQVTM and CDR2 ANQGSEA. CDR3 size: 14 residues. J was trimmed by 3 bases and V by 7 bases; bases with no gene match: 6. CDR3 sequence (DNA): TGCAGCGGACGGAGACTAGCGGGAGAAGAGACCCAGTACTTC. Protein product: CSGRRLAGEETQYF.

This chain uses TRBV20-1 with TRBJ2-7; D is uncertain. The CDR3 is 16 residues long. Germline CDR1 DFQATT, CDR2 SNEGSKA (reference sequence). Trimming pared 0 bases from V and 2 bases from J, leaving 17 bases between. CDR3 amino acids: CSARDSIHPLPYEQYF. The CDR3 region has the DNA TGCAGTGCTAGAGATAGCATTCATCCCCTACCCTACGAGCAGTACTTC.

This clonotype was counted many times. V is TRBV5-1 and J is TRBJ2-7, with 11 bases aligning to TRBD2. This CDR3 spans 16 amino acids. The J segment lost 0 bases and the V segment lost 0 bases, leaving 2 bases of the junction unmatched. The germline gives CDR1 SGHRS, CDR2 YFSETQ. DNA of the CDR3: TGCGCCAGCAGCTTGGATGGGACTAGCGGCTCCTACGAGCAGTACTTC. Its protein is CASSLDGTSGSYEQYF.

This clonotype was recorded a few times. The chain employs TRBV5-1 and TRBJ2-3; 15 positions match TRBD2. The germline gives CDR1 SGHRS, CDR2 YFSETQ. J gave up 0 bases and V 4 bases, and 6 bases lay outside the gene matches. The CDR3 runs 18 residues. The CDR3 is CASSDGTSGRLSTDTQYF. The DNA for the CDR3 is TGCGCCAGCAGCGACGGGACTAGCGGGAGGTTGAGCACAGATACGCAGTATTTT. The variable domain in full, completed from reference TRBV5-1 and TRBJ2-3, reads KAGVTQTPRYLIKTRGQQVTLSCSPISGHRSVSWYQQTPGQGLQFLFEYFSETQRNKGNFPGRFSGRQFSNSRSEMNVSTLELGDSALYLCASSDGTSGRLSTDTQYFGPGTRLTVL.

V is TRBV7-2 and J is TRBJ2-1; a weak D match, TRBD1 (5 bases). This CDR3 spans 16 amino acids. Deletions cut 5 bases from V and 0 bases from J, with 14 bases between. CDR1 SGHTA and CDR2 FQGNSA come from the germline V gene. CDR3 sequence (DNA): TGTGCCAGCAGCCGAACAGGCACCCGCTCCTACAATGAGCAGTTCTTC. As protein: CASSRTGTRSYNEQFF.

Only a few counts were recorded for this clonotype. This chain uses TRBV4-1 with TRBJ2-2, with D perhaps being TRBD1 or TRBD2 (6 bases each). CDR1 is MGHRA, CDR2 YSYEKL, per germline. Trimming took 0 bases from V and 6 from J, leaving 14 bases between them. The CDR3 has 16 amino acids. DNA for the CDR3: TGCGCCAGCAGCCAAGATGGAGGGGGGAGGTCCGGGGAGCTGTTTTTT. Its translation: CASSQDGGGRSGELFF.

This clonotype showed up just a few times. The CDR3 spells CASRGTGPTEAFF. Written as DNA, the CDR3 is TGTGCCAGCAGAGGGACAGGGCCTACTGAAGCTTTCTTT. The chain uses TRBV27 and TRBJ1-1; TRBD1 agrees at 9 bases. The CDR3 loop spans 13 amino acids. Germline lookup yields CDR1 MNHEY and CDR2 SMNVEV (reference sequence). V was pared by 6 bases and J by 5 bases, with 4 bases of the junction left unmatched.

V and J are TRBV18 and TRBJ1-1; no clear D. Germline V gives CDR1 KGHSH, CDR2 LQKENI. The CDR3 is 14 residues long. V lost 4 bases to trimming and J lost 2 bases, with 11 bases between them. The CDR3 reads CASSLVEGNTEAFF. CDR3 nucleotide sequence: TGTGCCAGCTCACTCGTCGAGGGAAACACTGAAGCTTTCTTT.

This sequence joins TRBV7-3 and TRBJ2-4; TRBD1 aligns across 7 bases. This CDR3 is built from 14 residues. The V gene end was trimmed by 5 bases and the J gene end by 8 bases; junction bases not matched to a gene: 9. The germline V gene has CDR1 SGHTA and CDR2 FQGTGA. The CDR3 coding sequence is TGTGCCAGCAGCCAACAGGGGAGCTCGGACATTCAGTACTTC. This encodes CASSQQGSSDIQYF.

The chain recombines TRBV28 with TRBJ2-7; 7 nucleotides line up with TRBD2. With 4 bases clipped from V and 6 bases from J, the junction kept 9 bases outside the gene matches. CDR1 and CDR2 (germline): MDHEN, SYDVKM. This CDR3 is built from 14 residues. CDR3 loop: CASSYPAGRLEQYF. CDR3 bases: TGTGCCAGCAGTTATCCAGCGGGGCGGCTCGAGCAGTACTTC.

A few counts support this clonotype. This chain joins TRBV5-1 and TRBJ2-7; possibly TRBD1 for D (6 bases). There are 13 residues in the CDR3. Germline values: CDR1 SGHRS, CDR2 YFSETQ. V lost 4 bases and J 4 bases, leaving 12 bases between the germline ends. CDR3 sequence: CASSQQTGYEQYF. As DNA, the CDR3 is TGCGCCAGCAGCCAACAGACAGGTTACGAGCAGTACTTC.

Only a few counts were recorded for this clonotype. The V and J genes are TRBV12-3 or TRBV12-4 and TRBJ2-3; 9 nucleotides align to TRBD1. V gave up 5 bases and J gave up 6 bases; unmatched junction bases: 12. CDR3 length: 16 residues. The CDR3 sequence is CASSDGRDRDMDTQYF. The CDR3 region has the DNA TGTGCCAGCAGTGACGGCCGGGACAGGGATATGGATACGCAGTATTTT.

This clonotype was recorded many times. The chain is built from TRBV6-1 and TRBJ1-6, with TRBD1 matching over 7 bases. Germline V gene lookup returns CDR1 MNHNS and CDR2 SASEGT. The CDR3 spans 13 residues. J lost 7 bases, V lost 6 bases, and 3 bases had no gene match. The CDR3 nucleotides are TGTGCCAGCAGCGGGACAGAGAATTCACCCCTCCACTTT. The encoded protein is CASSGTENSPLHF.

This clonotype showed up just once. The chain combines TRBV6-2 or TRBV6-3 with TRBJ1-5; the match to TRBD1 covers 7 bases. CDR1 MNHEY and CDR2 SVGEGT come from the germline V gene. With 6 bases clipped from V and 4 bases from J, the junction kept 9 bases outside the gene matches. This CDR3 is 15 amino acids long. This CDR3 is CASSYRGALNQPQHF. In nucleotides, the CDR3 is TGTGCCAGCAGCTACAGGGGTGCTCTAAATCAGCCCCAGCATTTT.

This clonotype was picked up many times. J is TRBJ1-5 and V is TRBV4-2; D not resolved. CDR1 LGHNA and CDR2 YNFKEQ come from the germline V gene. Between the trimmed V and J ends, which lost 0 bases and 2 bases, there was a span of 8 bases. The CDR3 runs 15 residues. The CDR3 DNA sequence: TGTGCCAGCAGCCAAGAGTTTTTAGGCAATCAGCCCCAGCATTTT. Its translation is CASSQEFLGNQPQHF.

This clonotype appeared many times. This sequence joins TRBV11-2 and TRBJ2-1; no reliable D call. The CDR3 is made up of 14 amino acids. From germline, CDR1 is SGHAT and CDR2 FQNNGV. V was clipped by 1 base and J by 7 bases, with 11 bases between them. This CDR3 is CASSLAQIVNEQFF. CDR3 sequence (DNA): TGTGCCAGCAGCTTAGCCCAGATTGTGAATGAGCAGTTCTTC.

About this clonotype itself: A clone one base away is much larger, so this may be a read error. The CDR3 DNA follows: TGCAGTGCTACCCGGGAGGTTAACTATGGCTACACCTTC. It codes for CSATREVNYGYTF. The chain links TRBV20-1 to TRBJ1-2; no clear D gene. V gave up 4 bases and J gave up 1 base, with 10 bases separating them. The CDR3 extends over 13 amino acids. Looked up from germline, CDR1 is DFQATT and CDR2 is SNEGSKA (reference sequence).

This clonotype was recorded many times. The chain links TRBV3-1 to TRBJ2-1; D uncertain. The CDR3 is 15 residues long. CDR1 and CDR2 (germline): LGHDT, YNNKEL (reference sequence). Deletions cut 3 bases from V and 1 base from J, with 10 bases between. CDR3: CASSHMGPSYNEQFF. CDR3 DNA: TGTGCCAGCAGCCACATGGGTCCATCCTACAATGAGCAGTTCTTC.

In the case of this clonotype: Just one base apart from a much larger clone, this may be a read error. The genes are TRBV5-1 and TRBJ2-1, with D perhaps being TRBD1 or TRBD2 (5 bases each). This CDR3 comprises 14 residues. Germline lookup yields CDR1 SGHRS and CDR2 YFSETQ. Here the CDR3 DNA reads TGCCCCAGCAGTCGGGACGCCGGGCGCAATGAGCAGTTCTTC. This translates into CPSSRDAGRNEQFF.

This CDR3 reads CASSTLDAYEQYF. CDR3 bases: TGTGCCAGCTCAACTCTAGACGCATACGAGCAGTACTTC. The gene calls are TRBV18 and TRBJ2-7; no firm D call. V lost 5 bases, J lost 4 bases, and 12 bases lay in between. The CDR3 has 13 residues. Germline V gene data show CDR1 as KGHSH and CDR2 as LQKENI.

Details on this clonotype: A junction boundary mismatches the germline segment, possibly from a read error. J is TRBJ2-5 and V is TRBV7-9; D is unclear. Germline CDR1 and CDR2: SEHNR and FQNEAQ (reference sequence). CDR3 length equals 13 residues. CDR3 in DNA: TGTGCCAGCAGCTTCTGGTCGCCAGAGGCCCAGTACTTC. Encoded protein: CASSFWSPEAQYF. Full variable domain (outside the CDR3, taken from reference TRBV7-9 and TRBJ2-5): DTGVSQNPRHKITKRGQNVTFRCDPISEHNRLYWYRQTLGQGPEFLTYFQNEAQLEKSRLLSDRFSAERPKGSFSTLEIQRTEQGDSAMYLCASSFWSPEAQYFGPGTRLLVL.

This clonotype came up a few times. The V gene is TRBV6-1, the J gene TRBJ1-3; a possible D gene is TRBD1 (5 bases). V lost 6 bases to trimming and J lost 4 bases, with 13 bases between them. The CDR3 length is 14 residues. Germline V gene data show CDR1 as MNHNS and CDR2 as SASEGT. The CDR3 protein is CASSSGTLGNTIYF. CDR3 bases: TGTGCCAGCAGCTCCGGGACCCTAGGAAACACCATATATTTT.

This clonotype was observed a few times. V usage is TRBV5-1 and J usage is TRBJ2-2; the D is unclear. V dropped 7 bases and J dropped 2 bases, with 12 bases sitting between them. Germline CDR1 SGHRS, CDR2 YFSETQ. CDR3 size: 14 residues. CDR3 in amino acids: CASRPGLNTGELFF. The CDR3 coding sequence is TGCGCCAGCCGCCCGGGCCTTAACACCGGGGAGCTGTTTTTT. Filled out from reference TRBV5-1 and TRBJ2-2, the complete variable domain reads KAGVTQTPRYLIKTRGQQVTLSCSPISGHRSVSWYQQTPGQGLQFLFEYFSETQRNKGNFPGRFSGRQFSNSRSEMNVSTLELGDSALYLCASRPGLNTGELFFGEGSRLTVL.